This T cell receptor beta chain was sequenced during a study of T cells in Graves' hyperthyroidism and ophthalmopathy. This clonotype was seen at least ten times. Amplification yielded TCR beta CDR3 regions, with RNA transcripts as the source. Carried out on the TCR CDR3, a first-round RT-PCR used the HTBI primer set. MiXCR was run by TCRdb on the multiplex PCR reads, yielding one entry per CDR3 protein. The sample shows hundreds of thousands of distinct CDR3 sequences, around 22% of them seen only once. Looked up from germline, CDR1 is SGHDN and CDR2 is FVKESK. Trimming took off 5 bases at V and 2 bases at J, with 15 bases between the two ends. The CDR3 is 15 residues long.

V usage is TRBV14 and J usage is TRBJ2-5; a possible D gene is TRBD1 (6 bases). The source is a woman between 25 and 40 years old with Graves' ophthalmopathy. The specimen was blood. The CDR3: CASSMVPGVQETQYF. CDR3 nucleotides: TGTGCCAGCAGCATGGTGCCAGGGGTGCAAGAGACCCAGTACTTC.